This T cell receptor (beta chain) derives from a study of human T cells and chemical hapten exposure. At the level of the study: Alopecia areata, totalis or universalis was found in mostly female patients.

Study-wide findings and caveats: Patch test score was positively correlated with the counts of PT1 expanded TCRs. DPC sensitization produced no change in TCRs with frequency above 1 in 1000.

The CDR3 runs to 14 residues. Germline V CDR1 and CDR2: MDHEN, SYDVKM. Trimming removed 6 bases at V and 4 bases at J, with 16 bases between. This clonotype was seen a handful of times. Antigen unknown. The time point was: pre-sensitization, week 0. Treatment of the sample: therapeutic diphenylcyclopropenone sensitization with weekly scalp DPC. Each donor was an alopecia patient between 18 and 70 years of age who qualified for DPC. TCRdb re-called the RACE reads with MiXCR, one entry per CDR3 protein. Here the sample spans roughly 110,000 distinct CDR3 sequences, around 12% being singletons. Sample: whole blood, taken in connection with sensitization to the hapten diphenylcyclopropenone (DPC). This clonotype originated in a woman between 45 and 60 years old with alopecia areata. Some clones in this sample may be carry-over from other donors' samples. The V call is TRBV28, the J call TRBJ2-7, with D possibly being TRBD1 (6 bases). The CDR3 DNA is TGTGCCAGCAGGATATCAGGGGACGGGTACGAGCAGTACTTC. Translated: CASRISGDGYEQYF.